A selection of T cell receptor beta chains follows, all from one sample in a study of shared clonotypes between healthy human individuals. Generated by immunoSEQ multiplex PCR, the TCRdb table keeps only in-frame clones and is missing some. The table shows some 490,000 clones, with about 78% occurring only once. The sample comprised PBMCs. The receptors were gathered from a woman aged 40 to 50 in good health. Some clones in this sample may be carry-over from other donors' samples. Both conserved end residues are part of each CDR3. A D gene is named only where the DNA matches it firmly. Clone size is stated in some rows and not others, as once, few, many or a class when expanded.

J,D,length,V,size,CDR3,DNA
TRBJ2-7,TRBD1,15,TRBV18,-,CASSRRTGLSYEQYF,TGTGCCAGCTCCCGAAGGACAGGCCTCTCCTACGAGCAGTACTTC
TRBJ1-6,TRBD1,14,TRBV7-9,-,CASSQGTGDLTLHF,TGTGCCAGCAGCCAAGGGACAGGGGACCTCACCCTCCACTTT
TRBJ2-5,-,13,TRBV6-5,few,CASRKRGVGTQYF,TGTGCCAGCAGGAAGAGGGGGGTGGGGACCCAGTACTTC
TRBJ1-4,-,14,TRBV27,-,CARLLGHLNEKLFF,TGTGCCCGCCTCCTGGGACACCTTAATGAAAAACTGTTTTTT
TRBJ2-5,-,13,TRBV11-2,-,CASSLDPSGTQYF,TGTGCCAGCAGCTTAGACCCATCAGGGACCCAGTACTTC
TRBJ1-5,-,15,TRBV28,-,CASTPVGGSNQPQHF,TGTGCCAGCACCCCGGTGGGGGGGAGCAATCAGCCCCAGCATTTT
TRBJ2-7,-,14,TRBV11-2,-,CASSLAGGWYEQYF,TGTGCCAGCAGCTTAGCGGGGGGCTGGTACGAGCAGTACTTC
TRBJ2-1,-,16,TRBV28,-,CASGSPGEVISDEQFF,TGTGCCAGCGGCTCTCCTGGGGAAGTAATCAGCGATGAGCAGTTCTTC
TRBJ2-7,-,12,TRBV10-3,once,CAISSMPYEQYF,TGTGCCATCAGTTCTATGCCCTACGAGCAGTACTTC
TRBJ1-1,-,12,TRBV2,-,CASSQDYTEAFF,TGTGCCAGCAGCCAGGATTACACTGAAGCTTTCTTT
TRBJ1-1,-,13,TRBV5-4,few,CASSQAGNTEAFF,TGTGCCAGCAGCCAGGCGGGGAACACTGAAGCTTTCTTT
TRBJ2-7,-,16,TRBV5-5,-,CASSLFPDRSSYEQYF,TGTGCCAGCAGCTTGTTTCCCGACAGGAGCTCCTACGAGCAGTACTTC
TRBJ1-5,-,13,TRBV7-8,-,CASSISWEQPQHF,TGTGCCAGCAGCATATCGTGGGAACAGCCCCAGCATTTT
TRBJ2-7,TRBD2,15,TRBV10-3,-,CAIREAGGRKYEQYF,TGTGCCATCAGGGAGGCTGGCGGGAGGAAGTACGAGCAGTACTTC
TRBJ2-3,-,16,TRBV6-1,-,CASSEYGTAQTDTQYF,TGTGCCAGCAGTGAGTACGGGACCGCACAAACAGATACGCAGTATTTT
TRBJ2-3,-,14,TRBV11-2,-,CASSLDRGTDTQYF,TGTGCCAGCAGCTTAGATCGAGGCACAGATACGCAGTATTTT
TRBJ1-5,-,13,TRBV28,once,CASSDPGQQPQHF,TGTGCCAGCAGTGACCCTGGTCAACAGCCCCAGCATTTT
TRBJ2-3,-,16,TRBV7-3,-,CASSPGLGSGTDTQYF,TGTGCCAGCAGCCCCGGCCTAGGTAGCGGCACAGATACGCAGTATTTT
TRBJ1-5,-,13,TRBV7-9,-,CASSLVGNQPQHF,TGTGCCAGCAGCTTAGTGGGGAATCAGCCCCAGCATTTT